This T cell receptor (beta chain) was sequenced for a study of control samples from healthy donors and cancer patients. The repertoire was sequenced with immunoSEQ multiplex PCR; TCRdb's copy has only in-frame clones and lacks some. Of tens of thousands of clones listed, 84% are singletons. Trimming pared 1 base from V and 10 bases from J, leaving 8 bases between. The length of the CDR3 is 13 residues. Looked up from germline, CDR1 is LNHNV and CDR2 is YYDKDF (reference sequence). V and J are TRBV15 and TRBJ1-6; D might be TRBD1 (5 bases). Sequenced input: PBMCs. The TCR comes from a man between 65 and 85 years old with lung cancer. This CDR3 reads CATSRGRGSPLHF. The CDR3 region has the DNA TGTGCCACCAGCAGAGGCCGGGGGTCACCCCTCCACTTT. Full variable domain (missing parts from reference TRBV15 and TRBJ1-6): DAMVIQNPRYQVTQFGKPVTLSCSQTLNHNVMYWYQQKSSQAPKLLFHYYDKDFNNEADTPDNFQSRRPNTSFCFLDIRSPGLGDTAMYLCATSRGRGSPLHFGNGTRLTVT.